This T cell receptor (beta chain) was identified during a study of somatic mutations in cytotoxic T cells in rheumatoid arthritis. The protocol was immunoSEQ multiplex PCR, while the TCRdb copy is restricted to in-frame clones and leaves out a portion. The table lists about 4,100 clones, 80% to 90% of them singletons. The CDR3 is made up of 18 amino acids. Germline CDR1 and CDR2: SEHNR and FQNEAQ (reference sequence). This clonotype was obtained from a woman between 70 and 85 years old with rheumatoid arthritis. The chain has TRBV7-9 and TRBJ2-2; 9 positions agree with TRBD2. Sequenced sample: CD8+ T cells sorted from blood. The CDR3 DNA sequence: TGTGCTACGAAACCTCCTCACGGGGCGGGGGGGCAGACCGGGGAGCTGTTTTTT. This translates into CATKPPHGAGGQTGELFF.